The present T cell receptor (beta chain) was sequenced within a study of T cell responses to AZD1222 COVID-19 vaccine. Germline CDR1 and CDR2: SQVTM and ANQGSEA. V shed 0 bases and J shed 8 bases, with 19 bases lying between them. The CDR3 has 15 amino acids. Here immunoSEQ multiplex PCR was the method, and the copy in TCRdb shows in-frame clones only, minus some. The sample records some 89,000 clones, more than 75% being singletons. The receptor comes from an adult in good health. Specimen: peripheral blood, collected on day 0 of MenACWY control vaccination. The chain has TRBV29-1 and TRBJ1-2; D may be TRBD1 (6 bases). The CDR3 DNA is TGCAGCGTTGAAGATGGGTGGCAGGGGATAGGCGGCTACACCTTC. Translated, it gives CSVEDGWQGIGGYTF.